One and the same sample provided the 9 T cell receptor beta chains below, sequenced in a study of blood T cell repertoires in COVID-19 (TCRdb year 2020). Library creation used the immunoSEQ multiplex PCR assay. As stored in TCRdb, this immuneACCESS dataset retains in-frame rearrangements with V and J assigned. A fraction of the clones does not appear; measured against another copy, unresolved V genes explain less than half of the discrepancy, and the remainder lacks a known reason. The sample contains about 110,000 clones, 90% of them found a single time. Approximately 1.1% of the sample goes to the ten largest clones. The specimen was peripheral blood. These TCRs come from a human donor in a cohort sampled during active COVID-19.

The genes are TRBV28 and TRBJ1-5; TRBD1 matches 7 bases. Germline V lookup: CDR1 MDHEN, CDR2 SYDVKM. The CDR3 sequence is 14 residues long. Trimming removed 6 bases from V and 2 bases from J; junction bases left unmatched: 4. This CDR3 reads CASRLGQGNQPQHF. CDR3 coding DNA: TGTGCCAGCAGACTCGGACAGGGCAATCAGCCCCAGCATTTT.

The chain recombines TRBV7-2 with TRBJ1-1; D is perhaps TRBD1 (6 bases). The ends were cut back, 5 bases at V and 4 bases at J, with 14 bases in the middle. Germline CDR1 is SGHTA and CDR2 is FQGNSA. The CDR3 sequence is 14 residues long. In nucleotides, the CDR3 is TGTGCCAGCAGCCCGAATCTAGGGGGCACTGAAGCTTTCTTT. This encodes CASSPNLGGTEAFF. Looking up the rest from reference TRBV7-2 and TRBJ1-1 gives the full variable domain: GAGVSQSPSNKVTEKGKDVELRCDPISGHTALYWYRQSLGQGLEFLIYFQGNSAPDKSGLPSDRFSAERTGGSVSTLTIQRTQQEDSAVYLCASSPNLGGTEAFFGQGTRLTVV.

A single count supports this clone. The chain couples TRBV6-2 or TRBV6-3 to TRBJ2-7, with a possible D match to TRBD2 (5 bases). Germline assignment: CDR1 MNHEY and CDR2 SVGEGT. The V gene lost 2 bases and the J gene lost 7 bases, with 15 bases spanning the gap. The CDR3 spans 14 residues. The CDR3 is CASSYGDYLREQYF. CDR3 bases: TGTGCCAGCAGTTACGGAGACTACCTGAGGGAGCAGTACTTC.

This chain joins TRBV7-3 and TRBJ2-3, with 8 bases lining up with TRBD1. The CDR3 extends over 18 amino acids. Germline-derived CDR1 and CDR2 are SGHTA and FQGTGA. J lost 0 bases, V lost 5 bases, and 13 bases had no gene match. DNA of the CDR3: TGTGCCAGCAGCCCAGCCTCAGGGGGCCTGAGTAGCACAGATACGCAGTATTTT. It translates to CASSPASGGLSSTDTQYF.

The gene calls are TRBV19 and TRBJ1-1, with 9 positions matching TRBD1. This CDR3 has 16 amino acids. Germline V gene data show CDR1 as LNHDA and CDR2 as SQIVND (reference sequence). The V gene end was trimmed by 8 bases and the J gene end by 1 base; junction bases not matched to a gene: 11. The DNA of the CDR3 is TGTGCCAGTGCTGATTTACAGGGGGCGAGGAACACTGAAGCTTTCTTT. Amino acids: CASADLQGARNTEAFF.

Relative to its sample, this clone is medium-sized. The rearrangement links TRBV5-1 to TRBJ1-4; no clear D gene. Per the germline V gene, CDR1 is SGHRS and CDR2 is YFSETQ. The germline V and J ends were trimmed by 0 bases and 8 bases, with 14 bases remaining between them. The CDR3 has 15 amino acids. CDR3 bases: TGCGCCAGCAGCTTGGGGACCGGTACGGGGGAAAAACTGTTTTTT. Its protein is CASSLGTGTGEKLFF.

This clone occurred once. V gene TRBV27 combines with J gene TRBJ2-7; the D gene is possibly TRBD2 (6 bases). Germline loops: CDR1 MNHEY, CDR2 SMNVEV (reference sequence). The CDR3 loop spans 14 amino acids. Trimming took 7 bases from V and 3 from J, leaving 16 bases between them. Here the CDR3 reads CASNSGGFRYEQYF. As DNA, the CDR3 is TGTGCCAGCAACTCCGGGGGTTTCCGCTACGAGCAGTACTTC.

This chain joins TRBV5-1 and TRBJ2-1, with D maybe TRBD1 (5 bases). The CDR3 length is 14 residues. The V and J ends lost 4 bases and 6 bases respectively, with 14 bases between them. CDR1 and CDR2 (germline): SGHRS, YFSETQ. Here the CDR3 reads CASSLVRGSNEQFF. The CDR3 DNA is TGCGCCAGCAGCCTGGTAAGGGGCAGCAATGAGCAGTTCTTC.

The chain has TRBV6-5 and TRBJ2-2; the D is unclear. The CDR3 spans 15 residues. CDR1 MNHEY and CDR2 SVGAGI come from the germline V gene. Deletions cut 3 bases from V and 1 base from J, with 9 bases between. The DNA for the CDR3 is TGTGCCAGCAGTTATTCGCCGGGGAACACCGGGGAGCTGTTTTTT. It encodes CASSYSPGNTGELFF.